This passage covers 27 T cell receptor beta chains from one sample sequenced in a study of cytomegalovirus exposure and HLA in healthy donors. This PCR relied on a set of 60 Vbeta primers and 13 Jbeta primers. Only in-frame clones appear in the TCRdb table, and some are missing; sequencing was by immunoSEQ multiplex PCR. The table has about 140,000 clones, around four fifths seen once. Sequencing used PBMCs. These receptors came from a man aged 25-45 years in good health and CMV-seronegative.

The rearrangement joins TRBV28 to TRBJ2-2, with a tentative D call TRBD1 (6 bases). There are 17 residues in the CDR3. Trimming shortened V by 1 base and J by 6 bases, and 18 bases separated the two germline ends. CDR1 and CDR2 from the germline V gene are MDHEN and SYDVKM. In DNA form, the CDR3 reads TGTGCCAGCAGTTTATTCCCAGGCCAGGGGTTCGCCGGGGAGCTGTTTTTT. Translated: CASSLFPGQGFAGELFF.

The chain links TRBV5-1 to TRBJ2-7; the match to TRBD2 covers 7 bases. CDR3 length: 17 residues. CDR1 is SGHRS, CDR2 YFSETQ, per germline. The ends lost 5 bases at V and 4 bases at J; junction bases unmatched: 18. Here the CDR3 reads CASRAGIEFVGVYEQYF. CDR3 DNA: TGCGCCAGCAGAGCGGGGATAGAGTTTGTCGGGGTGTACGAGCAGTACTTC.

The gene calls are TRBV6-1 and TRBJ1-4; 7 bases agree with TRBD1. Germline trimming cut 6 bases from V and 4 bases from J; bases unmatched to any gene: 5. This CDR3 comprises 14 residues. Per germline, CDR1 MNHNS and CDR2 SASEGT. The CDR3 DNA reads TGTGCCAGCAGGCTGACAGGGAGTAATGAAAAACTGTTTTTT. This gives the protein CASRLTGSNEKLFF.

This clone was recorded at least ten times. This sequence joins TRBV4-2 and TRBJ1-4; TRBD1 agrees at 12 bases. This CDR3 has 17 residues. Looked up from germline, CDR1 is LGHNA and CDR2 is YNFKEQ. The junction had 5 bases not matched to a gene; V was cut back by 2 bases and J by 4 bases. The CDR3 DNA follows: TGTGCCAGCAGCCAACGGGACAGGGGGCTCCGTAATGAAAAACTGTTTTTT. It specifies CASSQRDRGLRNEKLFF.

This clone was counted a few times. This rearrangement joins TRBV5-1 to TRBJ2-1; 11 nucleotides match TRBD2. Germline-derived CDR1 and CDR2 are SGHRS and YFSETQ. V lost 0 bases to trimming and J lost 12 bases; unmatched junction nucleotides: 14. This CDR3 region has 17 residues. Written as DNA, the CDR3 is TGCGCCAGCAGCTTGGTTCCGGGACTAGCGGCAACGGGGGGGCAGTTCTTC. Translated: CASSLVPGLAATGGQFF.

This chain joins TRBV11-2 and TRBJ1-5, with D hard to call. The CDR3 has 13 amino acids. Between the trimmed V and J ends, which lost 0 bases and 6 bases, there was a span of 6 bases. Germline assignment: CDR1 SGHAT and CDR2 FQNNGV. This chain's CDR3 is CASSLDRGQPQHF. The CDR3 coding sequence is TGTGCCAGCAGCTTAGATCGGGGTCAGCCCCAGCATTTT.

This clone was recorded a few times. The chain carries TRBV18 and TRBJ1-3; TRBD1 matches at 7 bases. The germline CDR1 and CDR2 sequences are KGHSH and LQKENI. The CDR3 is made up of 17 amino acids. Germline trimming cut 5 bases from V and 0 bases from J; bases unmatched to any gene: 10. CDR3 coding DNA: TGTGCCAGCTCATCCCCCGGGACAGCCTCCTCTGGAAACACCATATATTTT. As protein: CASSSPGTASSGNTIYF.

The chain couples TRBV12-5 to TRBJ2-5; a possible D gene is TRBD2 (6 bases). CDR1 and CDR2 (germline): LGHNT, FRNRAP. Trimming removed 4 bases at V and 2 bases at J, with 11 bases between. The CDR3 has 14 residues. DNA of the CDR3: TGTGCTAGTGGTTATGGTGGGGGGCAAGAGACCCAGTACTTC. Protein: CASGYGGGQETQYF.

The chain combines TRBV4-1 with TRBJ1-5; 7 bases agree with TRBD1. The J segment lost 6 bases and the V segment lost 2 bases, leaving 19 bases of the junction unmatched. CDR3 size: 19 residues. The germline CDR1 and CDR2 sequences are MGHRA and YSYEKL. CDR3 nucleotide sequence: TGCGCCAGCAGCCAACCCCTGTCAGGGGGAACATCCGGAGGTCAGCCCCAGCATTTT. Protein: CASSQPLSGGTSGGQPQHF.

The J gene is TRBJ2-3, the V gene TRBV6-5; a possible D gene is TRBD1 (6 bases). V was pared by 6 bases and J by 5 bases, with 12 bases between. Looked up from germline, CDR1 is MNHEY and CDR2 is SVGAGI. The CDR3 has 13 amino acids. DNA of the CDR3: TGTGCCAGCAGCAGGGACATCTTAGATACGCAGTATTTT. The encoded protein is CASSRDILDTQYF.

The rearrangement links TRBV5-4 to TRBJ2-5; 9 bases line up with TRBD2. The CDR3 is 14 residues long. The germline gives CDR1 SGHNT, CDR2 YYREEE (reference sequence). V lost 5 bases to trimming and J lost 4 bases; unmatched junction nucleotides: 6. In nucleotides, the CDR3 is TGTGCCAGCAGTAGGCGGGGGGGCCTAGAGACCCAGTACTTC. Its translation: CASSRRGGLETQYF.

CDR3 DNA sequence: TGCGCCAGCAGCCAAGAAAAAGCCGGGACAGGGGGCCAATACGAGCAGTACTTC. Translated, it gives CASSQEKAGTGGQYEQYF. The chain couples TRBV4-1 to TRBJ2-7; 12 bases map to TRBD1. The CDR3 spans 18 residues. In germline, CDR1 is MGHRA, CDR2 YSYEKL. The trim removed 0 bases at V and 4 bases at J, leaving 10 bases unmatched.

The genes are TRBV7-9 and TRBJ1-1, with a weak D call TRBD1 (6 bases). V shed 8 bases and J shed 1 base, with 20 bases lying between them. The CDR3 has 16 amino acids. Germline CDR1 SEHNR, CDR2 FQNEAQ (reference sequence). The CDR3, as DNA: TGTGCCAGCTTTAGGGGTACGGGACATCCGAACACTGAAGCTTTCTTT. Its translation is CASFRGTGHPNTEAFF.

V is TRBV10-2 and J is TRBJ1-5, with D possibly matching TRBD1 (5 bases). CDR1 and CDR2 from the germline V gene are WSHSY and SAAADI. The CDR3 extends over 13 amino acids. V lost 3 bases and J 4 bases, leaving 7 bases between the germline ends. The CDR3 sequence: CASSDRENQPQHF. In DNA, the CDR3 is TGCGCCAGCAGTGACAGGGAAAATCAGCCCCAGCATTTT.

V and J are TRBV14 and TRBJ2-7; D is ambiguous. V was cut by 1 base and J by 3 bases, with 4 bases left in between. Germline V CDR1 and CDR2: SGHDN, FVKESK. The CDR3 is 12 residues long. The CDR3 DNA is TGTGCCAGCAGCCAAGCAGGCTACGAGCAGTACTTC. Its protein is CASSQAGYEQYF. The whole variable domain, filled in from reference TRBV14 and TRBJ2-7, reads EAGVTQFPSHSVIEKGQTVTLRCDPISGHDNLYWYRRVMGKEIKFLLHFVKESKQDESGMPNNRFLAERTGGTYSTLKVQPAELEDSGVYFCASSQAGYEQYFGPGTRLTVT.

As regards this clone: This specimen includes other DNA sequences encoding the same CDR3. The rearrangement joins TRBV5-4 to TRBJ2-5; D not certain. The CDR3 extends over 11 amino acids. V was shortened by 1 base and J by 5 bases, with 3 bases between the two germline ends. Germline CDR1 reads SGHNT; CDR2 reads YYREEE (reference sequence). The DNA for the CDR3 is TGTGCCAGCAGCTTGCAGGAGACCCAGTACTTC. This gives the protein CASSLQETQYF.

The chain employs TRBV5-1 and TRBJ1-5; 9 bases align to TRBD1. V shed 0 bases, J shed 6 bases, and the junction held 4 bases outside the gene matches. Per germline, CDR1 SGHRS and CDR2 YFSETQ. The length of the CDR3 is 15 residues. The CDR3 DNA reads as TGCGCCAGCAGCTTGGACAGGGGGCAAGGTCAGCCCCAGCATTTT. Protein sequence: CASSLDRGQGQPQHF.

Only one count was recorded for this clone. The rearrangement links TRBV15 to TRBJ2-5; TRBD2 agrees at 9 bases. Germline assignment: CDR1 LNHNV and CDR2 YYDKDF (reference sequence). The CDR3 is made up of 18 amino acids. The V gene end was trimmed by 3 bases and the J gene end by 4 bases; junction bases not matched to a gene: 15. CDR3 DNA sequence: TGTGCCACCAGCAGCACCGGGACTAGCTCCCCCCAATTAGAGACCCAGTACTTC. This translates into CATSSTGTSSPQLETQYF. Full variable domain (rest looked up from reference TRBV15 and TRBJ2-5): DAMVIQNPRYQVTQFGKPVTLSCSQTLNHNVMYWYQQKSSQAPKLLFHYYDKDFNNEADTPDNFQSRRPNTSFCFLDIRSPGLGDTAMYLCATSSTGTSSPQLETQYFGPGTRLLVL.

The CDR3 nucleotides read TGTGCCAGCAGTTTGCGTCCAGGTGGCTACACCTTC. Amino acid sequence: CASSLRPGGYTF. The chain links TRBV28 to TRBJ1-2; D is ambiguous. V gave up 3 bases and J gave up 7 bases, with 9 bases separating them. Germline assignment: CDR1 MDHEN and CDR2 SYDVKM. The CDR3 sequence is 12 residues long.

This chain uses TRBV29-1 with TRBJ1-2; 7 bases line up with TRBD1. The CDR3 has 15 residues. V lost 6 bases to trimming and J lost 4 bases; unmatched junction nucleotides: 14. From germline, CDR1 is SQVTM and CDR2 ANQGSEA. The CDR3 nucleotides are TGCAGCGTATGGACAGGAAGTACAACTTTCTATGGCTACACCTTC. Protein: CSVWTGSTTFYGYTF.

The CDR3 nucleotides read TGTGCCAGCAGTGAACGAGGGACAGCCCTCCCGTACGAGCAGTACTTC. It yields the protein CASSERGTALPYEQYF. The chain has TRBV6-1 and TRBJ2-7; 7 positions agree with TRBD1. Germline assignment: CDR1 MNHNS and CDR2 SASEGT. The CDR3 totals 16 residues. With 2 bases clipped from V and 4 bases from J, the junction kept 11 bases outside the gene matches.

The chain combines TRBV6-5 with TRBJ1-2; D remains unclear. In germline, CDR1 is MNHEY, CDR2 SVGAGI. This CDR3 spans 14 amino acids. V was trimmed by 0 bases and J by 4 bases, leaving 9 bases between them. CDR3 amino acids: CASSYSQVTYGYTF. The CDR3 coding sequence is TGTGCCAGCAGTTACTCGCAGGTGACCTATGGCTACACCTTC.

This sequence joins TRBV5-1 and TRBJ2-3, with TRBD2 as a possible D gene (6 bases). Trimming stripped 2 bases from V and 2 bases from J, with 12 bases between. Germline V gene data show CDR1 as SGHRS and CDR2 as YFSETQ. The CDR3 is made up of 15 amino acids. In DNA form, the CDR3 reads TGCGCCAGCAGCTTCGCGACTAGTTTCACAGATACGCAGTATTTT. Protein sequence: CASSFATSFTDTQYF.

The chain links TRBV5-1 to TRBJ2-5; 9 bases fit TRBD1. Germline V CDR1 and CDR2: SGHRS, YFSETQ. The CDR3 is made up of 14 amino acids. Trimming at V came to 4 bases and at J to 5 bases, leaving 6 bases not matched to a gene. The CDR3 bases are TGCGCCAGCAGCCCACAGGGGGCGGAGGAGACCCAGTACTTC. Protein: CASSPQGAEETQYF.

The CDR3 is CASSFDRLSSYEQYF. The CDR3 nucleotides read TGTGCCAGCAGTTTTGACAGGTTGAGCTCCTACGAGCAGTACTTC. The chain carries TRBV28 and TRBJ2-7, with D tentatively TRBD1 (6 bases). The V end lost 3 bases, the J end lost 0 bases, and 12 bases lay between the germline ends. The CDR3 loop spans 15 amino acids. The V gene's germline CDR1 is MDHEN and CDR2 SYDVKM.

J is TRBJ2-1 and V is TRBV4-1; maybe TRBD1 (5 bases). Germline values: CDR1 MGHRA, CDR2 YSYEKL. The CDR3 is 13 residues long. V dropped 1 base and J dropped 8 bases, with 9 bases sitting between them. The CDR3 sequence: CASSQGKGYEQFF. CDR3 in DNA: TGCGCCAGCAGCCAAGGGAAGGGGTATGAGCAGTTCTTC.

The chain uses TRBV6-4 and TRBJ1-5, with 8 bases fitting TRBD1. Germline trimming cut 8 bases from V and 8 bases from J; bases unmatched to any gene: 5. The CDR3 runs 12 residues. Germline V gives CDR1 MRHNA, CDR2 SNTAGT. Here the CDR3 DNA reads TGTGCCAGCCTAGGGACAGGCGAGCCCCAGCATTTT. It codes for CASLGTGEPQHF.